This TCR beta chain was identified during a study of cytotoxic CD8 clonotypes in ibrutinib-treated CLL. In the study overall: Responses comprised 24 partial and 2 complete; at median around six years, about 15 remained remitted and roughly 12 progressed. Response samples were taken after a median of approximately 11 months on treatment, range 6 to 36. Study conclusions and caveats: Public clonotypes, found uncommonly, either contracted or stayed stable on treatment.

A word on this clone: Antigen specificity is unknown.

Some clones are missing from TCRdb's copy, which holds only in-frame ones; the method was immunoSEQ multiplex PCR. The profile shows some 200,000 clones, roughly 77% of them singletons. The germline V gene encodes CDR1 MDHEN and CDR2 SYDVKM. The V gene lost 5 bases and the J gene lost 5 bases, with 15 bases spanning the gap. CDR3 length: 14 amino acids. The chain is built from TRBV28 and TRBJ1-1; D perhaps matches TRBD1 (6 bases). The TCR comes from a human donor with chronic lymphocytic leukemia. Sample: PBMCs, taken after 12 months of ibrutinib treatment. CDR3 sequence reads: CASSRRGSGTEAFF. The CDR3 DNA follows: TGTGCCAGCAGTCGAAGGGGGTCTGGGACTGAAGCTTTCTTT.